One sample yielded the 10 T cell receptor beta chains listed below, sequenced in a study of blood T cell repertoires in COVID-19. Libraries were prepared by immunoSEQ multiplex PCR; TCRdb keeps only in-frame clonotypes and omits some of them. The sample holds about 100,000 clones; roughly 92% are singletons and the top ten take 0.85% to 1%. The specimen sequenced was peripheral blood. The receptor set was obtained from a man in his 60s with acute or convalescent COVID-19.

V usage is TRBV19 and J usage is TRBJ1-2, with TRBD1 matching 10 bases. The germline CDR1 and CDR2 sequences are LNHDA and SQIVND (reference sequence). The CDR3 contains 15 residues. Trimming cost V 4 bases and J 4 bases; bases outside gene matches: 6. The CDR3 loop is CASSRGQGNSYGYTF. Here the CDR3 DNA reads TGTGCCAGTAGTAGGGGACAGGGGAACTCCTATGGCTACACCTTC.

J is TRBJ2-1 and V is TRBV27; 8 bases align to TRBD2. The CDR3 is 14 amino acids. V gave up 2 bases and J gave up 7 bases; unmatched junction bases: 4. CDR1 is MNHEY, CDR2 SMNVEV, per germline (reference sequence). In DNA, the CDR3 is TGTGCCAGCAGTTTAACTAGCGGCATTAATGAGCAGTTCTTC. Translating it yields CASSLTSGINEQFF.

The CDR3 region is CASSPFAGAGTDTQYF. For the CDR3, the DNA is TGCGCCAGCAGCCCTTTTGCGGGAGCCGGCACAGATACGCAGTATTTT. V is TRBV5-1 and J is TRBJ2-3; the match to TRBD2 covers 7 bases. J was trimmed by 1 base and V by 4 bases; bases with no gene match: 9. The CDR3 contains 16 residues. Germline CDR1 reads SGHRS; CDR2 reads YFSETQ.

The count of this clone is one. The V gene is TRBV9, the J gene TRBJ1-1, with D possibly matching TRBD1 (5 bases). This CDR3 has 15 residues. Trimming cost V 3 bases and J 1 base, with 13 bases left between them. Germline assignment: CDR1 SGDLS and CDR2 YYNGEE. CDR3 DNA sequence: TGTGCCAGCAGCGCTTACTTGACAGAGAACACTGAAGCTTTCTTT. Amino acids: CASSAYLTENTEAFF.

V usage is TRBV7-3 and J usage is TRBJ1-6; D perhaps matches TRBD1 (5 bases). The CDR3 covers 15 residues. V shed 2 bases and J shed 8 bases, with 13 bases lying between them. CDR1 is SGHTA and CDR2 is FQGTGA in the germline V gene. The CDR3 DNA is TGTGCCAGCAGCTTATCGGCAGGGTCGGATTCACCCCTCCACTTT. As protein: CASSLSAGSDSPLHF. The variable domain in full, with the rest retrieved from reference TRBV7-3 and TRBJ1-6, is GAGVSQTPSNKVTEKGKYVELRCDPISGHTALYWYRQSLGQGPEFLIYFQGTGAADDSGLPNDRFFAVRPEGSVSTLKIQRTERGDSAVYLCASSLSAGSDSPLHFGNGTRLTVT.

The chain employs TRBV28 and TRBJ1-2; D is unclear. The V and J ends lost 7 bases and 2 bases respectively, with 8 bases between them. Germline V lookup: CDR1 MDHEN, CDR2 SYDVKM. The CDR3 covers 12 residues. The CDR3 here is CASTAGNYGYTF. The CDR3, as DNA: TGTGCCAGCACGGCGGGGAACTATGGCTACACCTTC.

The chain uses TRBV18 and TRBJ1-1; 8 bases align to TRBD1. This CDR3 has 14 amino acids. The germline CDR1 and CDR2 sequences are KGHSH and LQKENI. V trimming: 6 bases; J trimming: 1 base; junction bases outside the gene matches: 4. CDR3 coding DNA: TGTGCCAGCTCCCTGGGACAGGAGAACACTGAAGCTTTCTTT. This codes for CASSLGQENTEAFF.

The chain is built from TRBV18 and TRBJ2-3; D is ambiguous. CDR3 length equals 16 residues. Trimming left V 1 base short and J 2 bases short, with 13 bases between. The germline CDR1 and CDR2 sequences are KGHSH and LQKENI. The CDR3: CASSPLTVTSTDTQYF. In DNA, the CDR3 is TGTGCCAGCTCACCACTTACAGTGACCTCCACAGATACGCAGTATTTT.

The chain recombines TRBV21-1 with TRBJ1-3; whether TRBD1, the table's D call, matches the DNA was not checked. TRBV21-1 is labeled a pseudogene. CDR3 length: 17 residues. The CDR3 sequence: CASSKVDRSDSGNTIYF. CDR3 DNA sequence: TGTGCCAGCAGCAAAGTTGACAGGAGTGACTCTGGAAACACCATATATTTT.

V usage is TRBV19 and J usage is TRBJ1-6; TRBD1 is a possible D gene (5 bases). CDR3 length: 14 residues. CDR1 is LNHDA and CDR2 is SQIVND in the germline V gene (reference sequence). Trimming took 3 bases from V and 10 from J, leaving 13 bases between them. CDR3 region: CASSIRGSESPLHF. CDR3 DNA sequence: TGTGCCAGTAGTATTAGGGGTTCCGAATCACCCCTCCACTTT.